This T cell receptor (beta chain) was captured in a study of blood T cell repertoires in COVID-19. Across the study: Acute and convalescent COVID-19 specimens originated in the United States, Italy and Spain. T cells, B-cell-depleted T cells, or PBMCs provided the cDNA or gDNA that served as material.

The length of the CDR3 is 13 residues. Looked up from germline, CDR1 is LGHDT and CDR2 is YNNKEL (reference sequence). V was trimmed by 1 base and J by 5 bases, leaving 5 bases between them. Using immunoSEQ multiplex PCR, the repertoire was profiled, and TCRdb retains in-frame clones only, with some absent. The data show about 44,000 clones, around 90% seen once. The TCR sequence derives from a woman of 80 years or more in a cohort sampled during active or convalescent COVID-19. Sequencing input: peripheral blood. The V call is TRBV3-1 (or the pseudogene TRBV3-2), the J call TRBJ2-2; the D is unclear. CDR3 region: CASSQVVTGELFF. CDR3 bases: TGTGCCAGCAGCCAAGTCGTTACCGGGGAGCTGTTTTTT.